This T cell receptor (beta chain) was identified during a study of Ad26.COV2.S vaccination and SARS-CoV-2 variants. Overall study context: Intramuscularly, Ad26.COV2.S was given either once or twice, 56 days apart. Study-wide results and caveats: The breadth of spike-specific CD8+ and CD4+ T cell responses after vaccination was reportedly substantial. The study found higher spike-specific TCR breadth in vaccine than placebo recipients.

Treatment of the sample: about 20 received Ad26.COV2.S at low or high dose, single or two shots; 5 received placebo; per-sample allocation not given. Collection of the samples took place on day 63 after the first injection of vaccine or placebo. The individual, an adult aged 18-55 years, was a donor in Boston. To note about this clone: The antigen remains undetermined.

Germline V gene sequence: CDR1 SGHRS, CDR2 YFSETQ. Trimming left V 0 bases short and J 2 bases short, with 8 bases between. This CDR3 contains 14 residues. The assay was immunoSEQ multiplex PCR, and TCRdb's table has in-frame clones only and misses some. The sample comprises about 410,000 clones, 75% to 90% of which are singletons, and 1.9% rests with the top ten. The J gene is TRBJ2-5, the V gene TRBV5-1; maybe TRBD1 (5 bases). Sequences were derived from peripheral blood, sampled in a trial of Ad26.COV2.S vaccine versus placebo. This TCR was sampled from a person aged 18-65 years who received the Ad26.COV2.S COVID-19 vaccine or a placebo. The CDR3 DNA reads TGCGCCAGCAGCTTGGCAGACAGTCAAGAGACCCAGTACTTC. Its protein product is CASSLADSQETQYF.